Listed below are T cell receptor beta chains from one sample, sequenced in a study of ipilimumab plus nivolumab after autologous stem cell transplantation. TCRdb keeps only in-frame clones here, not all; method: immunoSEQ multiplex PCR. In the table there are some 17,000 clones, approximately 71% of which are singletons. Material: PBMCs, obtained in a trial of ipilimumab plus nivolumab as post-transplant consolidation. The receptor source for this set is a male donor with diffuse large B-cell lymphoma. CDR3s include the opening cysteine and the closing phenylalanine or tryptophan. D genes are given only for firm matches. Some rows have no size entry. The others give once, few or many, or a class for an expanded clone.

cdr3_nt	cdr3_aa	v_call	j_call	cdr3_length	d_call	clone_size
TGTGCCTGGAGTACCCTCGGGACAGGGAACACCGGGGAGCTGTTTTTT	CAWSTLGTGNTGELFF	TRBV30	TRBJ2-2	16	TRBD1	.
TGTGCCAGCAAACTCGGACAGGGACCTTACACCGGGGAGCTGTTTTTT	CASKLGQGPYTGELFF	TRBV7-8	TRBJ2-2	16	TRBD1	few
TGTGCCAGCAGGGGGGGGGCTGGAAACACCATATATTTT	CASRGGAGNTIYF	TRBV6-1	TRBJ1-3	13	.	.
TGTGCCAGCAGCTTAGGACTAGGGAAGACCCAGTACTTC	CASSLGLGKTQYF	TRBV11-2	TRBJ2-5	13	.	.
TGTGCCACCAGCACCAACTCAATTCCAGGGGGCGCGGGTGAAAAACTGTTTTTT	CATSTNSIPGGAGEKLFF	TRBV15	TRBJ1-4	18	TRBD1	once
TGTGCCAGCAGCCCCCGGGGCAGACGGAACTCCTACGAGCAGTACTTC	CASSPRGRRNSYEQYF	TRBV7-2	TRBJ2-7	16	.	.
TGCGCCAGCAGCTTTTACGGGGACCGCCAAGAGACCCAGTACTTC	CASSFYGDRQETQYF	TRBV5-1	TRBJ2-5	15	.	.
TGTGCCAGTAAATGGTCTGGGGCCAACGTCCTGACTTTC	CASKWSGANVLTF	TRBV19	TRBJ2-6	13	.	.
TGTGCCAGCAGCTTACAGACAGGCGACCTATATGGCTACACCTTC	CASSLQTGDLYGYTF	TRBV7-8	TRBJ1-2	15	.	.
TGCGCCAGCAGGGGGGTCACGGTGAACACTGAAGCTTTCTTT	CASRGVTVNTEAFF	TRBV4-1	TRBJ1-1	14	.	few
TGTGCCAGCAGCTTAGGGGGGGACACCTACGAGCAGTACTTC	CASSLGGDTYEQYF	TRBV5-6	TRBJ2-7	14	.	once
TGTGCCAGCAGCCTGACTAGCCGGGGCGAGACCCAGTACTTC	CASSLTSRGETQYF	TRBV5-4	TRBJ2-5	14	TRBD2	.
TGTGCCAGTAGTCCCCGAGCGGTCCGGGTCGCGGATTCACCCCTCCACTTT	CASSPRAVRVADSPLHF	TRBV19	TRBJ1-6	17	.	.
TGTGCCAGCAGTGAAAGGCCGGCGGGTAGCACAGATACGCAGTATTTT	CASSERPAGSTDTQYF	TRBV6-1	TRBJ2-3	16	.	.
TGTGCCATCAGAGTCCCCGGGGAGACCTACAATGAGCAGTTCTTC	CAIRVPGETYNEQFF	TRBV10-3	TRBJ2-1	15	.	.
TGTGCCAGCAGTGTACGGTACAGGGCAACTAATGAAAAACTGTTTTTT	CASSVRYRATNEKLFF	TRBV6-1	TRBJ1-4	16	.	few
TGTGCCAGCAGCTTGGGACTAGCTCAGACTGAGCAGTTCTTC	CASSLGLAQTEQFF	TRBV5-4	TRBJ2-1	14	TRBD2	.
TGCAGCGTCCTGGGACCCCCTGCACTGGGAGTCTCCTACAATGAGCAGTTCTTC	CSVLGPPALGVSYNEQFF	TRBV29-1	TRBJ2-1	18	.	.